The rows below give T cell receptor beta chains drawn from one sample of a study of beta chain features in type 1 diabetes. The table came from immunoSEQ multiplex PCR; TCRdb's copy has only in-frame clones and leaves some out. The sample includes about 470,000 clones, 25% to 35% seen only once; the top ten take almost 0.065%. Sequencing input: naive CD4+ T cells from blood. All receptors derive from a man between 18 and 35 years old in good health. The CDR3 runs from the conserved cysteine through the conserved F or W. A D gene is named only where the DNA matches it firmly. A clone size is listed for some rows: how often the clone was seen (once, few, many), or a class if it is expanded.

D gene: TRBD1
CDR3 length: 15
J gene: TRBJ2-4
V gene: TRBV6-1
clone size: .
CDR3 protein: CASSGDRARGDIQYF
CDR3 DNA: TGTGCCAGCAGTGGGGACAGGGCGAGGGGTGACATTCAGTACTTC

D gene: TRBD1
CDR3 length: 15
J gene: TRBJ2-1
V gene: TRBV4-1
clone size: .
CDR3 protein: CASSRGVGQNNEQFF
CDR3 DNA: TGCGCCAGCAGCCGCGGAGTGGGACAGAACAATGAGCAGTTCTTC

D gene: .
CDR3 length: 11
J gene: TRBJ1-5
V gene: TRBV20-1
clone size: .
CDR3 protein: CSASSGTPQHF
CDR3 DNA: TGCAGTGCTAGTTCCGGGACACCCCAGCATTTT

D gene: TRBD1
CDR3 length: 14
J gene: TRBJ2-3
V gene: TRBV30
clone size: few
CDR3 protein: CAWDRVSVTDTQYF
CDR3 DNA: TGTGCCTGGGACAGGGTATCGGTCACAGATACGCAGTATTTT

D gene: TRBD2
CDR3 length: 17
J gene: TRBJ2-5
V gene: TRBV9
clone size: few
CDR3 protein: CASSPRTSGRGYETQYF
CDR3 DNA: TGTGCCAGCAGCCCCCGGACTAGCGGGAGGGGTTATGAGACCCAGTACTTC

D gene: .
CDR3 length: 15
J gene: TRBJ2-4
V gene: TRBV9
clone size: .
CDR3 protein: CASIAREGAKNIQYF
CDR3 DNA: TGTGCCAGCATCGCGCGCGAAGGGGCCAAAAACATTCAGTACTTC

D gene: TRBD2
CDR3 length: 17
J gene: TRBJ2-3
V gene: TRBV4-2
clone size: few
CDR3 protein: CASSQDGLAGVQDTQYF
CDR3 DNA: TGTGCCAGCAGCCAAGATGGGCTAGCGGGAGTTCAAGATACGCAGTATTTT

D gene: .
CDR3 length: 13
J gene: TRBJ2-7
V gene: TRBV29-1
clone size: few
CDR3 protein: CSVVAGLSYEQYF
CDR3 DNA: TGCAGCGTTGTGGCAGGGCTCTCCTACGAGCAGTACTTC

D gene: TRBD2
CDR3 length: 14
J gene: TRBJ2-5
V gene: TRBV5-4
clone size: .
CDR3 protein: CASSHTSGSETQYF
CDR3 DNA: TGTGCCAGCAGCCACACTAGCGGGTCGGAGACCCAGTACTTC

D gene: .
CDR3 length: 18
J gene: TRBJ2-1
V gene: TRBV4-2
clone size: few
CDR3 protein: CASSQDTQAKIAYNEQFF
CDR3 DNA: TGTGCCAGCAGCCAAGATACGCAGGCTAAGATCGCCTACAATGAGCAGTTCTTC

D gene: TRBD2
CDR3 length: 16
J gene: TRBJ2-2
V gene: TRBV4-2
clone size: .
CDR3 protein: CASSQGSGVNTGELFF
CDR3 DNA: TGTGCCAGCAGCCAGGGTAGCGGGGTGAACACCGGGGAGCTGTTTTTT

D gene: .
CDR3 length: 12
J gene: TRBJ2-5
V gene: TRBV30
clone size: few
CDR3 protein: CAWRGGPETQYF
CDR3 DNA: TGTGCCTGGAGGGGGGGGCCGGAGACCCAGTACTTC

D gene: .
CDR3 length: 12
J gene: TRBJ2-1
V gene: TRBV5-6
clone size: few
CDR3 protein: CASSLRPLEQFF
CDR3 DNA: TGTGCCAGCAGCTTGAGACCCCTTGAGCAGTTCTTC

D gene: TRBD2
CDR3 length: 16
J gene: TRBJ2-3
V gene: TRBV14
clone size: few
CDR3 protein: CASSRLTSGRADTQYF
CDR3 DNA: TGTGCCAGCAGCCGCCTAACTAGCGGGAGGGCAGATACGCAGTATTTT

D gene: .
CDR3 length: 16
J gene: TRBJ2-4
V gene: TRBV4-2
clone size: .
CDR3 protein: CASSRRGRESKNIQYF
CDR3 DNA: TGTGCCAGCAGCCGGAGGGGGAGGGAGTCCAAAAACATTCAGTACTTC

D gene: .
CDR3 length: 17
J gene: TRBJ2-1
V gene: TRBV29-1
clone size: .
CDR3 protein: CSVELGTDRVLYNEQFF
CDR3 DNA: TGCAGCGTTGAACTGGGGACCGACAGAGTTTTGTACAATGAGCAGTTCTTC

D gene: .
CDR3 length: 17
J gene: TRBJ2-1
V gene: TRBV7-8
clone size: .
CDR3 protein: CASSSLEVFGSDNEQFF
CDR3 DNA: TGTGCCAGCAGTAGCTTAGAGGTCTTCGGCTCGGACAATGAGCAGTTCTTC

D gene: .
CDR3 length: 14
J gene: TRBJ1-3
V gene: TRBV30
clone size: .
CDR3 protein: CAWTQGSSGNTIYF
CDR3 DNA: TGTGCCTGGACCCAGGGGAGCTCTGGAAACACCATATATTTT

D gene: TRBD1
CDR3 length: 14
J gene: TRBJ2-6
V gene: TRBV29-1
clone size: .
CDR3 protein: CSVYRGTGANVLTF
CDR3 DNA: TGCAGCGTATACAGGGGGACTGGGGCCAACGTCCTGACTTTC

D gene: TRBD1
CDR3 length: 15
J gene: TRBJ2-5
V gene: TRBV5-1
clone size: few
CDR3 protein: CASSSTGTPQETQYF
CDR3 DNA: TGCGCCAGCAGCTCGACAGGGACCCCACAAGAGACCCAGTACTTC

D gene: TRBD2
CDR3 length: 15
J gene: TRBJ2-1
V gene: TRBV29-1
clone size: few
CDR3 protein: CSVLDGSGAYNEQFF
CDR3 DNA: TGCAGCGTATTGGATGGTAGCGGGGCCTACAATGAGCAGTTCTTC

D gene: .
CDR3 length: 13
J gene: TRBJ2-1
V gene: TRBV6-5
clone size: .
CDR3 protein: CASSYRQTDEQFF
CDR3 DNA: TGTGCCAGCAGTTACAGACAGACTGATGAGCAGTTCTTC